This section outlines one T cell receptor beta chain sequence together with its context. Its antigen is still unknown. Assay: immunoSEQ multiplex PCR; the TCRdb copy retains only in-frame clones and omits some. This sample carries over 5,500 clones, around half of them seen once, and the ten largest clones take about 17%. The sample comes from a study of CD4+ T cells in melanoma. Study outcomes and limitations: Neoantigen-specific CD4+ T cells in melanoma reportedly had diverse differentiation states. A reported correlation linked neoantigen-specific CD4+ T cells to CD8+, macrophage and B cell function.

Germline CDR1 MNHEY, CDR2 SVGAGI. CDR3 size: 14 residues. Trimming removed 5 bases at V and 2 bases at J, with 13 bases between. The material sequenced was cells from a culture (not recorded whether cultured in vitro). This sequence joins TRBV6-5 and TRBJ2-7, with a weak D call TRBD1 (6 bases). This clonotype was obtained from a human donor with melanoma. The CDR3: CASSRGPGAYEQYF. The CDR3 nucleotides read TGTGCCAGCAGTCGGGGACCAGGGGCCTACGAGCAGTACTTC.